Presented here are 3 T cell receptor beta chains from one specimen sequenced in a study of Ad26.COV2.S vaccination and SARS-CoV-2 variants. The treatment: 15 to 20 received Ad26.COV2.S at low or high dose, single or two shots; 5 received placebo; per-sample allocation not given. The samples were gathered on day 63 after the first injection of vaccine or placebo. Assay used: immunoSEQ multiplex PCR; TCRdb lists only in-frame clones, some missing. The sample has fewer than 400,000 clones, under 90% seen once. The starting material was peripheral blood, obtained in a trial of Ad26.COV2.S vaccine versus placebo. These receptors were obtained from a person between 18 and 65 years old who received the Ad26.COV2.S COVID-19 vaccine or a placebo.

V is TRBV5-5 and J is TRBJ1-1; D may be TRBD1 (6 bases). V was pared by 0 bases and J by 4 bases, with 13 bases between. Germline values: CDR1 SGHKS, CDR2 YYEKEE (reference sequence). CDR3 length: 15 amino acids. The CDR3 nucleotides are TGTGCCAGCAGCTTGGGTCGGGGGGCTGTCACTGAAGCTTTCTTT. Translating gives CASSLGRGAVTEAFF. The entire variable domain, with the rest obtained from reference TRBV5-5 and TRBJ1-1, is as follows: DAGVTQSPTHLIKTRGQQVTLRCSPISGHKSVSWYQQVLGQGPQFIFQYYEKEERGRGNFPDRFSARQFPNYSSELNVNALLLGDSALYLCASSLGRGAVTEAFFGQGTRLTVV.

This clone was counted once. In nucleotides, the CDR3 is TGCAGTGCTAGTGTAGCGGCTTCCTACAATGAGCAGTTCTTC. Its translation: CSASVAASYNEQFF. This chain joins TRBV20-1 and TRBJ2-1; D may be TRBD2 (6 bases). The germline V and J ends were trimmed by 3 bases and 1 base, with 10 bases remaining between them. The CDR3 runs to 14 residues. Germline CDR1 is DFQATT and CDR2 is SNEGSKA (reference sequence).

V is TRBV10-3 and J is TRBJ2-6; D not resolved. Per the germline V gene, CDR1 is ENHRY and CDR2 is SYGVKD. V dropped 8 bases and J dropped 0 bases, with 11 bases sitting between them. The CDR3 totals 15 residues. CDR3 nucleotides: TGTGCCATCTCTTCCACAGACTCTGGGGCCAACGTCCTGACTTTC. Amino acids: CAISSTDSGANVLTF.